The 27 T cell receptor beta chains below all came from one sample that was sequenced in a study of CD8 T cell repertoires and HIV-1 epitope variants (dated by TCRdb to 2020 to 2022). Libraries were made using the immunoSEQ multiplex PCR assay. TCRdb stores this immuneACCESS table with in-frame sequences only. Part of the clones is absent; in the studies checked, under half of the shortfall reflects unresolved V genes, and no reason is known for the rest. This sample comprises tens of thousands of clones, almost 75% of them detected only once. 20% to 30% of the sample goes to the ten largest clones. The sample taken for sequencing was uncultured baseline CD8+ T cells from peripheral blood mononuclear cells (PBMCs). Every receptor here comes from a male donor with HIV.

This chain uses TRBV5-1 with TRBJ2-1; 14 bases align to TRBD2. V shed 0 bases, J shed 6 bases, and the junction held 2 bases outside the gene matches. This CDR3 has 16 residues. In germline, CDR1 is SGHRS, CDR2 YFSETQ. The CDR3 coding sequence is TGCGCCAGCAGCTTGGGGGGACTAGCGGGAGTCAATGAGCAGTTCTTC. Its protein product is CASSLGGLAGVNEQFF.

V and J are TRBV28 and TRBJ2-7, with 7 nucleotides matching TRBD1. The V gene end was trimmed by 2 bases and the J gene end by 1 base; junction bases not matched to a gene: 2. The CDR3 length is 14 residues. Germline CDR1 MDHEN, CDR2 SYDVKM. The chain's CDR3 is CASSLGGQSYEQYF. CDR3 nucleotides: TGTGCCAGCAGTTTAGGGGGACAGTCCTACGAGCAGTACTTC.

This chain links TRBV27 with TRBJ2-7; 8 positions agree with TRBD2. The CDR3 runs to 16 residues. Germline CDR1 is MNHEY and CDR2 is SMNVEV (reference sequence). The trim removed 0 bases at V and 4 bases at J, leaving 8 bases unmatched. CDR3: CASSLSQPGGGYEQYF. CDR3 coding DNA: TGTGCCAGCAGTTTATCACAGCCCGGGGGGGGGTACGAGCAGTACTTC.

The chain employs TRBV25-1 and TRBJ2-7; D tentatively reads TRBD1 or TRBD2 (5 bases each). The CDR3 contains 14 residues. Trimming stripped 7 bases from V and 7 bases from J, with 20 bases between. Germline loops: CDR1 MGHDK, CDR2 SYGVNS. This chain's CDR3 is CASTSRDLSEEQYF. CDR3 sequence (DNA): TGTGCCAGCACATCCAGGGACCTATCGGAGGAGCAGTACTTC.

This chain joins TRBV18 and TRBJ1-4; D might be TRBD1 (6 bases). Germline V gene sequence: CDR1 KGHSH, CDR2 LQKENI. The germline V and J ends were trimmed by 9 bases and 5 bases, with 16 bases remaining between them. The CDR3 consists of 14 residues. This CDR3 is CASSTGRGNEKLFF. The CDR3 DNA is TGTGCCAGTTCCACAGGGAGGGGGAATGAAAAACTGTTTTTT.

The chain has TRBV6-1 and TRBJ1-2; perhaps TRBD1 as D (5 bases). The CDR3 spans 15 residues. Deletions cut 2 bases from V and 8 bases from J, with 18 bases between. The germline V gene encodes CDR1 MNHNS and CDR2 SASEGT. CDR3 region: CASSESRGEGAGYTF. DNA for the CDR3: TGTGCCAGCAGTGAATCGCGGGGGGAAGGGGCGGGCTACACCTTC.

This clone was seen only a few times. The chain uses TRBV6-6 and TRBJ1-1; tentatively, D is TRBD1 (5 bases). Germline lookup yields CDR1 MNHNY and CDR2 SVGAGI (reference sequence). The length of the CDR3 is 14 residues. V lost 7 bases and J lost 1, with 13 bases in between. CDR3 sequence (DNA): TGTGCCAGCAACGGACAAATAGCGAACACTGAAGCTTTCTTT. Translating gives CASNGQIANTEAFF.

This chain links TRBV13 with TRBJ2-3, with unresolved D. The CDR3 is 11 residues long. The V gene's germline CDR1 is PRHDT and CDR2 FYEKMQ (reference sequence). V was trimmed by 3 bases and J by 2 bases, leaving 0 bases between them. CDR3 amino acids: CASSFTDTQYF. In DNA, the CDR3 is TGTGCCAGCAGCTTCACAGATACGCAGTATTTT.

Many counts were recorded for this clone. V usage is TRBV27 and J usage is TRBJ1-3; D gene uncertain. Trimming left V 7 bases short and J 0 bases short, with 13 bases between. The CDR3 is 15 amino acids. CDR1 is MNHEY, CDR2 SMNVEV, per germline (reference sequence). CDR3 sequence reads: CASKSGPLSGNTIYF. The CDR3 coding sequence is TGTGCCAGCAAAAGCGGGCCCCTCTCTGGAAACACCATATATTTT.

The chain recombines TRBV11-2 with TRBJ2-1; D call uncertain. In germline, CDR1 is SGHAT, CDR2 FQNNGV. Trimming cost V 4 bases and J 1 base, with 5 bases left between them. CDR3 length: 13 residues. In DNA form, the CDR3 reads TGTGCCAGCAGCTCAGATTCCTACAATGAGCAGTTCTTC. Protein: CASSSDSYNEQFF.

The chain joins TRBV5-6 to TRBJ1-1; D unclear. V was trimmed by 0 bases and J by 4 bases, leaving 4 bases between them. The CDR3 totals 12 residues. Germline CDR1 reads SGHDT; CDR2 reads YYEEEE. The CDR3 loop is CASSLAITEAFF. DNA for the CDR3: TGTGCCAGCAGCTTGGCGATCACTGAAGCTTTCTTT.

This chain links TRBV7-2 with TRBJ2-2; 7 nucleotides align to TRBD1. The length of the CDR3 is 15 residues. Germline CDR1 is SGHTA and CDR2 is FQGNSA. The V and J ends lost 5 bases and 3 bases, in that order; junction bases with no gene match: 6. In DNA form, the CDR3 reads TGTGCCAGCAGCCGCGAGACAGGGTACACCGGGGAGCTGTTTTTT. Its translation is CASSRETGYTGELFF.

This clone was detected once. The gene calls are TRBV5-1 and TRBJ1-4; 9 bases align to TRBD1. Germline loops: CDR1 SGHRS, CDR2 YFSETQ. This CDR3 contains 16 residues. V was clipped by 0 bases and J by 5 bases; unmatched bases: 5. Written as DNA, the CDR3 is TGCGCCAGCAGCTTGGAAACAGGGGGCCAAAATGAAAAACTGTTTTTT. It specifies CASSLETGGQNEKLFF. The whole variable domain, filled in from reference TRBV5-1 and TRBJ1-4, reads KAGVTQTPRYLIKTRGQQVTLSCSPISGHRSVSWYQQTPGQGLQFLFEYFSETQRNKGNFPGRFSGRQFSNSRSEMNVSTLELGDSALYLCASSLETGGQNEKLFFGSGTQLSVL.

This sequence joins TRBV10-1 and TRBJ2-1; the match to TRBD2 covers 13 bases. Germline V gene lookup returns CDR1 WNHNN and CDR2 SYGVQD (reference sequence). This CDR3 has 17 amino acids. V shed 3 bases and J 8 bases; nucleotides not matched to a gene: 10. The CDR3 here is CASSDPGLAGVLDEQFF. CDR3 coding DNA: TGCGCCAGCAGTGACCCCGGACTAGCGGGAGTACTGGATGAGCAGTTCTTC.

The V call is TRBV19, the J call TRBJ2-6; D might be TRBD2 (6 bases). Germline V lookup: CDR1 LNHDA, CDR2 SQIVND (reference sequence). The ends were cut back, 6 bases at V and 3 bases at J, with 15 bases in the middle. The CDR3 is made up of 16 amino acids. Here the CDR3 DNA reads TGTGCCAGTAGCTCAGGCGGGACGGGTGGGGCCAACGTCCTGACTTTC. Translating gives CASSSGGTGGANVLTF.

CDR3 bases: TGTGCCAGCAGTTCCCTCCTTGGACGAAAGAACACTGAAGCTTTCTTT. Protein product: CASSSLLGRKNTEAFF. The chain links TRBV28 to TRBJ1-1; D unclear. The CDR3 contains 16 residues. Deletions cut 4 bases from V and 1 base from J, with 16 bases between. In germline, CDR1 is MDHEN, CDR2 SYDVKM.

The gene calls are TRBV5-1 and TRBJ2-7; no clear D gene. The CDR3 sequence is 13 residues long. The germline V and J ends were trimmed by 0 bases and 3 bases, with 7 bases remaining between them. Germline assignment: CDR1 SGHRS and CDR2 YFSETQ. CDR3 sequence reads: CASSLGGLYEQYF. DNA of the CDR3: TGCGCCAGCAGCTTGGGGGGTCTCTACGAGCAGTACTTC.

The rearrangement joins TRBV7-8 to TRBJ1-1; D remains ambiguous. V was shortened by 5 bases and J by 10 bases, with 14 bases between the two germline ends. The CDR3 runs 12 residues. CDR1 is SGHVS and CDR2 is FQNEAQ in the germline V gene. CDR3 nucleotide sequence: TGTGCCAGCAGCCCAAGCCGATCTGGAGCTTTCTTT. This encodes CASSPSRSGAFF.

In its sample, this clone was seen a few times. Other DNA sequences in this sample translate to the same CDR3. The chain combines TRBV27 with TRBJ2-1, with 9 bases that match TRBD2. Germline V CDR1 and CDR2: MNHEY, SMNVEV (reference sequence). The length of the CDR3 is 15 residues. The V and J ends lost 3 bases and 9 bases, in that order; junction bases with no gene match: 9. The CDR3 loop reads CASSLKAGGKGEQFF. In DNA form, the CDR3 reads TGTGCCAGCAGTTTGAAAGCGGGAGGAAAGGGTGAGCAGTTCTTC.

This chain links TRBV6-5 with TRBJ2-2, with TRBD2 matching over 10 bases. The CDR3 runs 15 residues. Germline lookup yields CDR1 MNHEY and CDR2 SVGAGI. V was clipped by 7 bases and J by 1 base; unmatched bases: 3. CDR3 protein: CASTRLAGNTGELFF. DNA of the CDR3: TGTGCCAGCACCCGACTAGCGGGGAACACCGGGGAGCTGTTTTTT.

The chain couples TRBV9 to TRBJ2-7; D might be TRBD2 (6 bases). The CDR3 is made up of 15 amino acids. CDR1 is SGDLS, CDR2 YYNGEE, per germline. Trimming cost V 0 bases and J 4 bases, with 14 bases left between them. CDR3 amino acids: CASSVDTSRQYEQYF. The CDR3 DNA is TGTGCCAGCAGCGTAGATACTAGCCGTCAGTACGAGCAGTACTTC.

The gene calls are TRBV7-9 and TRBJ1-5, with 9 bases matching TRBD1. The V segment lost 4 bases and the J segment 7 bases; nucleotides outside the gene matches: 5. CDR3 length: 14 residues. Germline V lookup: CDR1 SEHNR, CDR2 FQNEAQ (reference sequence). CDR3 in amino acids: CASSSGQGKQPQHF. The CDR3 DNA sequence: TGTGCCAGCAGCTCCGGACAGGGGAAACAGCCCCAGCATTTT. Full variable domain (outside the CDR3, taken from reference TRBV7-9 and TRBJ1-5): DTGVSQNPRHKITKRGQNVTFRCDPISEHNRLYWYRQTLGQGPEFLTYFQNEAQLEKSRLLSDRFSAERPKGSFSTLEIQRTEQGDSAMYLCASSSGQGKQPQHFGDGTRLSIL.

The table lists this clone with a count of one. The genes are TRBV28 and TRBJ1-5, with D possibly TRBD1 on 6 matching bases. The V gene's germline CDR1 is MDHEN and CDR2 SYDVKM. The CDR3 runs to 14 residues. V was pared by 4 bases and J by 0 bases, with 7 bases between. This chain's CDR3 is CASSSQGSNQPQHF. DNA for the CDR3: TGTGCCAGCAGTTCACAGGGTAGCAATCAGCCCCAGCATTTT.

This rearrangement joins TRBV27 to TRBJ2-3; 10 positions agree with TRBD2. The CDR3 is made up of 16 amino acids. Trimming removed 5 bases from V and 1 base from J; junction bases left unmatched: 6. CDR1 MNHEY and CDR2 SMNVEV come from the germline V gene (reference sequence). The CDR3 here is CASSISGGARTDTQYF. CDR3 bases: TGTGCCAGCAGTATAAGCGGGGGGGCTCGCACAGATACGCAGTATTTT.

The J gene is TRBJ2-1, the V gene TRBV2; 8 bases are shared with TRBD2. Germline values: CDR1 SNHLY, CDR2 FYNNEI. J was trimmed by 6 bases and V by 10 bases; bases with no gene match: 17. The CDR3 length is 16 residues. CDR3 amino acids: CAKQRRTGGPSNEQFF. The CDR3 DNA reads TGTGCCAAGCAACGGCGGACGGGAGGGCCTAGCAATGAGCAGTTCTTC. The full variable domain, rest sourced from reference TRBV2 and TRBJ2-1, is EPEVTQTPSHQVTQMGQEVILRCVPISNHLYFYWYRQILGQKVEFLVSFYNNEISEKSEIFDDQFSVERPDGSNFTLKIRSTKLEDSAMYFCAKQRRTGGPSNEQFFGPGTRLTVL.

This clone was found a few times. The chain recombines TRBV28 with TRBJ2-3; 7 bases align to TRBD2. Germline trimming cut 3 bases from V and 4 bases from J; bases unmatched to any gene: 7. The germline CDR1 and CDR2 sequences are MDHEN and SYDVKM. CDR3 length: 15 residues. This CDR3 reads CASSLGGVFADTQYF. The CDR3, as DNA: TGTGCCAGCAGTTTGGGGGGGGTATTTGCAGATACGCAGTATTTT.

The J gene is TRBJ2-2, the V gene TRBV19; 7 bases align to TRBD1. Germline V gene lookup returns CDR1 LNHDA and CDR2 SQIVND (reference sequence). Trimming at V came to 8 bases and at J to 0 bases, leaving 3 bases not matched to a gene. The CDR3 covers 14 residues. The CDR3 DNA sequence: TGTGCCAGTGGGCAGGGGGCGAACACCGGGGAGCTGTTTTTT. Its protein is CASGQGANTGELFF. The full variable domain, with the rest looked up from reference TRBV19 and TRBJ2-2, is DGGITQSPKYLFRKEGQNVTLSCEQNLNHDAMYWYRQDPGQGLRLIYYSQIVNDFQKGDIAEGYSVSREKKESFPLTVTSAQKNPTAFYLCASGQGANTGELFFGEGSRLTVL.